This is a list of T cell receptor beta chains from one sample in a study of T cells in narcolepsy. Sequenced by immunoSEQ multiplex PCR; TCRdb stores in-frame clones only, minus some. The sample records fewer than 35,000 clones, roughly four fifths being singletons. Sequencing used CD45RA- memory CD4+ T cells from PBMCs. These receptors were obtained from a human donor with narcolepsy. Each CDR3 is given with its conserved first and last residue. A D gene is named only where the DNA matches it firmly. A clone size is listed for some rows: how often the clone was seen (once, few, many), or a class if it is expanded.

TRBV29-1	NA	TRBJ1-1	TRBD1	CSAMRGTGNTEAFF	TGCAGCGCTATGAGGGGGACAGGGAACACTGAAGCTTTCTTT
TRBV19	NA	TRBJ1-1	NA	CASSKGGSNTEAFF	TGTGCCAGTAGTAAGGGAGGGTCTAACACTGAAGCTTTCTTT
TRBV28	NA	TRBJ1-2	NA	CASTTPGSFGYGYTF	TGTGCCAGCACCACTCCCGGGAGTTTCGGCTATGGCTACACCTTC
TRBV7-6	NA	TRBJ2-3	NA	CASSLVGGSTDTQYF	TGTGCCAGCAGCTTAGTTGGCGGAAGCACAGATACGCAGTATTTT
TRBV4-1	NA	TRBJ2-7	NA	CASSPAGTLAYEQYF	TGCGCCAGCAGCCCAGCAGGGACCTTGGCCTACGAGCAGTACTTC
TRBV7-2	NA	TRBJ1-5	NA	CASSLASINQPQHF	TGTGCCAGCAGCTTAGCCTCCATAAATCAGCCCCAGCATTTT
TRBV9	NA	TRBJ2-2	TRBD2	CASSVVSGGLNTGELFF	TGTGCCAGCAGCGTAGTCAGCGGGGGGCTGAACACCGGGGAGCTGTTTTTT
TRBV18	NA	TRBJ1-1	NA	CASSPPITATGFF	TGTGCCAGCTCACCACCGATAACAGCCACGGGTTTCTTT
TRBV13	NA	TRBJ1-2	NA	CASSLGTANYGYTF	TGTGCCAGCAGCTTAGGGACAGCCAACTATGGCTACACCTTC
TRBV7-3	once	TRBJ2-5	NA	CASSLSVNGAQYF	TGTGCCAGCAGCTTATCGGTCAACGGGGCCCAGTACTTC
TRBV5-4	NA	TRBJ2-5	NA	CASSNQGTETQYF	TGTGCCAGCAGTAATCAGGGGACGGAGACCCAGTACTTC
TRBV9	NA	TRBJ1-4	NA	CASSRGADHNEKLFF	TGTGCCAGCAGTAGGGGAGCAGACCATAATGAAAAACTGTTTTTT
TRBV5-1	NA	TRBJ1-1	TRBD1	CASSLDPAGGLVTEAFF	TGCGCCAGCAGCTTGGATCCGGCAGGGGGTCTGGTAACTGAAGCTTTCTTT
TRBV6-5	NA	TRBJ2-7	NA	CASSYGGSEQYF	TGTGCCAGCAGTTACGGCGGGTCCGAGCAGTACTTC
TRBV2	once	TRBJ2-7	NA	CASRVSSYEQYF	TGTGCCAGCAGAGTTTCATCCTACGAGCAGTACTTC
TRBV5-6	few	TRBJ2-2	NA	CASSFGSVNTGELFF	TGTGCCAGCAGCTTCGGAAGCGTCAACACCGGGGAGCTGTTTTTT
TRBV2	NA	TRBJ2-3	NA	CASSVEASTDTQYF	TGTGCCAGCAGTGTCGAGGCCAGCACAGATACGCAGTATTTT
TRBV5-8	NA	TRBJ2-3	TRBD2	CASSIIAGGKTDTQYF	TGTGCCAGCAGCATCATAGCGGGGGGTAAGACAGATACGCAGTATTTT
TRBV7-2	few	TRBJ1-3	NA	CATERWGSGNTIYF	TGTGCCACCGAAAGATGGGGGTCGGGAAACACCATATATTTT
TRBV12-2	NA	TRBJ2-3	NA	CASRLVWTGGLDWDTQYF	TGTGCAAGTCGCTTAGTTTGGACAGGGGGCTTAGATTGGGATACGCAGTATTTT
TRBV30	NA	TRBJ1-1	NA	CAWSVGTLAEAFF	TGTGCCTGGAGTGTGGGCACCCTAGCTGAAGCTTTCTTT
TRBV5-8	NA	TRBJ1-2	NA	CASSLEVGGPSYGYTF	TGTGCCAGCAGCTTGGAGGTCGGGGGTCCCTCCTATGGCTACACCTTC
TRBV10-2	NA	TRBJ1-2	TRBD1	CASSPGTGGGGYTF	TGCGCCAGCAGTCCCGGGACAGGGGGCGGTGGCTACACCTTC
TRBV7-2	NA	TRBJ2-5	NA	CASSWTERETQYF	TGTGCCAGCAGCTGGACAGAAAGGGAGACCCAGTACTTC
TRBV5-6	NA	TRBJ2-5	NA	CASSLGAGAGETQYF	TGTGCCAGCAGCTTGGGCGCGGGGGCGGGGGAGACCCAGTACTTC
TRBV5-1	NA	TRBJ2-3	NA	CASSLRGLSTDTQYF	TGCGCCAGCAGCTTGCGGGGCTTAAGCACAGATACGCAGTATTTT
TRBV6-1	once	TRBJ2-5	NA	CASSENPGRVETQYF	TGTGCCAGCAGTGAAAATCCAGGTCGGGTAGAGACCCAGTACTTC
TRBV6-5	NA	TRBJ1-2	NA	CASSSGTMTNYGYTF	TGTGCCAGCAGCTCTGGGACAATGACTAACTATGGCTACACCTTC
TRBV5-1	NA	TRBJ2-1	NA	CASSLDNEQFF	TGCGCCAGCAGCCTCGACAATGAGCAGTTCTTC
TRBV19	NA	TRBJ1-6	NA	CATTDRSSYNSPLHF	TGTGCCACAACCGACAGAAGCTCCTATAATTCACCCCTCCACTTT
TRBV27	NA	TRBJ2-7	TRBD2	CASRSGGTRLYEQYF	TGTGCCAGCAGATCGGGGGGGACAAGGCTCTACGAGCAGTACTTC
TRBV9	NA	TRBJ2-1	TRBD2	CASSATSGGSLEQFF	TGTGCCAGCAGCGCCACTAGCGGGGGGTCATTAGAGCAGTTCTTC
TRBV6-5	NA	TRBJ2-2	NA	CASKNRGGTGELFF	TGTGCCAGCAAGAACAGGGGAGGCACCGGGGAGCTGTTTTTT